This entry features one T cell receptor (beta chain) sequence. Its binding antigen is unknown. Qualities for individual bases were not recorded, and no much larger clone is one base off. This sample is part of a study of shared clonotypes between healthy human individuals (dated by TCRdb to the early 2020s). Describing the broader study: The cohort comprised two women and a few men aged 18 to 49 years. Per donor, leukapheresis produced somewhere between about 0.9 and 9.5 billion PBMCs. Different laboratories and diverse techniques were used to prepare libraries and sequence TCR repertoires, to increase sequencing depth and limit assay-specific biases. To estimate repertoire size and how much clonotypes are shared between individuals, the study performed deep sequencing of blood TCR repertoires from roughly five healthy adults. For each donor, CD4 naive and CD4 memory were each given three plates, CD8 naive was given two plates, and CD8 memory was given one plate.

CD8 naive samples consisted of CD45RO-negative cells that were positively selected for CCR7, yielding a CD45RA+CCR7+ population without TemRA cells. Healthy HIV-negative adults with no recently reported acute infections or vaccinations were included as donors. All donors were Caucasian adults living in Nashville, Tennessee, USA. Blood was obtained by leukapheresis, after which PBMCs were separated by Ficoll-Histopaque density gradient centrifugation and cryopreserved in liquid nitrogen vapor phase. Purity and quantity of every magnetically sorted T cell population were checked by analytical flow cytometry. Genomic DNA was isolated from every sorted fraction and measured by UV absorbance on a Nanodrop 2000c. What the research found in general, with its limitations: Naive subsets generally had larger estimated clonotype richness than memory subsets did. Across a few donors, approximately 5% of naive CD4, more than 3% of naive CD8, 2% to 2.5% of memory CD4, and 0.4% of memory CD8 clonotypes were shared. Rarefaction of sorted-subset datasets indicated incomplete sequencing despite the large sequencing depth. Sampling was limited to blood, and TCR repertoires in tissue likely differ from TCR repertoires in blood. Because the study included only a small number of donors, the genetic and exposure-history diversity represented was limited. Compared with non-shared clonotypes, clonotypes shared by all four sorted-subset donors had higher generation probabilities. Pairwise subsampling led to the expectation that sequencing depth would affect the degree of clonotype sharing among donors.

Using the deep immunoSEQ assay, multiplex PCR amplified TCR CDR3 regions from genomic DNA. Extracted genomic DNA from each cell subset was spread evenly across all wells of several immunoSEQ 96-well plates, with each plate serving as a replicate. For sorted subsets, approximately 0.2 ug of genomic DNA, equivalent to around 31,000 T cell genomes, went into each replicate PCR. Purified libraries were measured with a Qubit 3.0 fluorometer, size-checked on a Bioanalyzer 2100, and measured again with the KAPA Library Quantification kit. Every immunoSEQ 96-well plate was sequenced on a dedicated single-read 150-cycle Illumina NextSeq 550 flow cell. In the paper's pipeline: Because the immunoSEQ output included only junctional sequences and no quality scores, the filtering could not be the same as the filtering used for full-length reads. Sequences were annotated with PyIR, a Python wrapper for IgBLAST v1.9, using IMGT germline references to assign V/J genes and CDR3. Any read was removed if the V/J assignment was weak (E-value above 1e-6), the CDR3 was missing, or the read contained stop codons, out-of-frame junctions, or ambiguous translated residues. V3J clonotypes were defined by identical inferred V gene, J gene, and CDR3 amino acid sequence. Percentage overlap between repertoires was computed as shared unique clonotypes divided by the size of the smaller repertoire. Richness of each repertoire was evaluated using RTK rarefaction, the Chao1 estimator, and Recon v2.1 estimates of unobserved clonotypes. Generation probabilities for all TCRbeta clonotypes obtained by the gDNA method from a handful of donors were computed using OLGA. The source is immuneACCESS, and TCRdb retained only in-frame sequences with V and J called. Part of the clones is not carried over; for the studies checked, unresolved V genes explain less than half of this, and the remainder is unexplained. That table gives V, J and clone size, and the DNA gave D and trimming. Counted in this sample were 2 million or so clones; roughly 94% of them appeared once. Roughly 1% of the sample lies in the top ten.

Sequenced material: naive CD8+ T cells sorted from blood. Reading the label with the study, this specimen's cell subset or site is: CD45RA+CCR7+. The receptor was derived from a man aged 18 to 30 in good health.

The CDR3 protein sequence reads: CASSPRTSGIGYTGELFF. The base sequence is TGTGCCAGCAGCCCGAGGACTAGCGGCATTGGGTACACCGGGGAGCTGTTTTTT. Here the chain combines TRBV9 and TRBJ2-2, and 10 bases in between align with TRBD2. Including cysteine and phenylalanine, the CDR3 has 18 amino acids. Only the CDR3 portion is preserved as DNA: 54 bases, with reading frame beginning at the first base. Taken from the germline V gene, the CDR1 and CDR2 loops are SGDLS and YYNGEE. V lost 4 bases and J lost 3 bases, and the count of bases not matched to a germline gene is 12.